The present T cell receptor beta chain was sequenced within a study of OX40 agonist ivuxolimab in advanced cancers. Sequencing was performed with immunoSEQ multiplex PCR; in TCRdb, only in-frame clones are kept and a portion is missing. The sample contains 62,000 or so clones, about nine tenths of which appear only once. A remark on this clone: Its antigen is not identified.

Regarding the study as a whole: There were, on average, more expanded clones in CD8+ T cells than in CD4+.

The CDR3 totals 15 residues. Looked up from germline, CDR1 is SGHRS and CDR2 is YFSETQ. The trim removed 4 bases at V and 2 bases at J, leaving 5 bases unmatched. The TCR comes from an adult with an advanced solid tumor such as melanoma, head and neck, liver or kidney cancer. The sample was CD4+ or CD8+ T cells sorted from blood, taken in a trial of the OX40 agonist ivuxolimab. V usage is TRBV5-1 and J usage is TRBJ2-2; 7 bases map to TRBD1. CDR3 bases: TGCGCCAGCAGCCACGGACAGGCTAACACCGGGGAGCTGTTTTTT. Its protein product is CASSHGQANTGELFF.